This TCR beta chain was sequenced during a study of T cell repertoires in cytomegalovirus infection. Using its own MiXCR run on the reads, TCRdb lists one record per CDR3 protein. The sample yields around 240,000 distinct CDR3 sequences, about 20% seen once. Sample: CD8+ T cells from PBMCs. This TCR derives from a human donor in good health (CMV status not recorded). Some clones in this sample may be carry-over from other donors' samples.

The CDR3 DNA is TGCAGTGCTAGAGGCCCGCGGGGATTGATGAACACTGAAGCTTTCTTT. This codes for CSARGPRGLMNTEAFF. The chain employs TRBV20-1 and TRBJ1-1; D is unresolved. The CDR3 contains 16 residues. V gave up 1 base and J gave up 0 bases, with 15 bases separating them. The germline CDR1 and CDR2 sequences are DFQATT and SNEGSKA (reference sequence).